The 27 T cell receptor beta chains presented below share a single source sample, sequenced in a study of T cell responses to AZD1222 COVID-19 vaccine. Using immunoSEQ multiplex PCR, the repertoire was profiled, and TCRdb retains in-frame clones only, with some absent. The sample includes around 200,000 clones, 90% to 95% of them seen just once. Sequenced here: peripheral blood, sampled 28 days after the second AZD1222 dose. Every receptor here comes from an adult who received the AZD1222 COVID-19 vaccine.

The gene calls are TRBV7-3 and TRBJ1-4; no reliable D call. Trimming stripped 2 bases from V and 4 bases from J, with 5 bases between. Germline V gives CDR1 SGHTA, CDR2 FQGTGA. This CDR3 comprises 13 residues. CDR3 bases: TGTGCCAGCAGCTTATTCCGTAATGAAAAACTGTTTTTT. Amino acid sequence: CASSLFRNEKLFF.

This chain links TRBV5-8 with TRBJ1-1; maybe TRBD1 (5 bases). Trimming took 6 bases from V and 3 from J, leaving 15 bases between them. Germline CDR1 SGHTS, CDR2 YDEGEE. The length of the CDR3 is 14 residues. CDR3 in amino acids: CASNTRGSHTEAFF. The CDR3 DNA follows: TGTGCCAGCAACACTCGGGGGTCCCACACTGAAGCTTTCTTT.

V and J are TRBV6-5 and TRBJ2-1, with D maybe TRBD1 (6 bases). The CDR3 has 16 residues. The V end was cut by 0 bases, the J end by 12 bases, with 21 bases between. Germline-derived CDR1 and CDR2 are MNHEY and SVGAGI. The CDR3 here is CASSYSSTGSGKGQFF. The CDR3 DNA reads TGTGCCAGCAGTTACTCGAGTACAGGGAGCGGTAAGGGGCAGTTCTTC.

This CDR3 is CASSSRSLGAFF. In DNA, the CDR3 is TGTGCCAGCAGCTCTCGCTCCCTCGGGGCTTTCTTT. The chain combines TRBV13 with TRBJ1-1; D call uncertain. This CDR3 region has 12 residues. Germline V gene sequence: CDR1 PRHDT, CDR2 FYEKMQ (reference sequence). The V gene lost 4 bases and the J gene lost 11 bases, with 14 bases spanning the gap.

The chain employs TRBV27 and TRBJ2-1; D is possibly TRBD2 (6 bases). The germline V and J ends were trimmed by 6 bases and 8 bases, with 29 bases remaining between them. This CDR3 has 18 residues. Per the germline V gene, CDR1 is MNHEY and CDR2 is SMNVEV (reference sequence). DNA for the CDR3: TGTGCCAGCAGCTCATTGGGACTTTCAGTCCCATCTGTCGATGAGCAGTTCTTC. Translating it yields CASSSLGLSVPSVDEQFF.

The chain is built from TRBV4-2 and TRBJ2-1; D is perhaps TRBD2 (6 bases). Germline V CDR1 and CDR2: LGHNA, YNFKEQ. Trimming took off 0 bases at V and 3 bases at J, with 12 bases between the two ends. The CDR3 runs to 16 residues. CDR3 sequence (DNA): TGTGCCAGCAGCCAAGATGGCGGGGAGATCTACAATGAGCAGTTCTTC. It specifies CASSQDGGEIYNEQFF.

The J gene is TRBJ2-7, the V gene TRBV6-5; a weak D match, TRBD2 (6 bases). This CDR3 has 15 residues. V lost 0 bases, J lost 4 bases, and 13 bases lay in between. In germline, CDR1 is MNHEY, CDR2 SVGAGI. In DNA, the CDR3 is TGTGCCAGCAGTTACTCCGGGGCCGCGGGATACGAGCAGTACTTC. The encoded protein is CASSYSGAAGYEQYF.

V usage is TRBV9 and J usage is TRBJ2-1; D remains ambiguous. The CDR3 has 14 amino acids. CDR1 and CDR2 from the germline V gene are SGDLS and YYNGEE. The V and J ends lost 4 bases and 4 bases respectively, with 12 bases between them. The CDR3 here is CASSPPGGYNEQFF. The CDR3 DNA follows: TGTGCCAGCAGCCCCCCAGGTGGGTACAATGAGCAGTTCTTC. Drawing the rest from reference TRBV9 and TRBJ2-1, the complete variable domain is DSGVTQTPKHLITATGQRVTLRCSPRSGDLSVYWYQQSLDQGLQFLIQYYNGEERAKGNILERFSAQQFPDLHSELNLSSLELGDSALYFCASSPPGGYNEQFFGPGTRLTVL.

In this sample, this clone turned up once. The chain has TRBV5-4 and TRBJ1-1, with 12 bases matching TRBD1. The CDR3 is 16 residues long. J lost 5 bases, V lost 4 bases, and 9 bases had no gene match. The V gene's germline CDR1 is SGHNT and CDR2 YYREEE (reference sequence). The CDR3 loop reads CASSVRDRGLGTEAFF. As DNA, the CDR3 is TGTGCCAGCAGCGTCCGGGACAGGGGGCTCGGGACTGAAGCTTTCTTT.

The chain joins TRBV19 to TRBJ1-3; D unresolved. The CDR3 extends over 13 amino acids. Trimming cost V 5 bases and J 7 bases, with 12 bases left between them. Germline-derived CDR1 and CDR2 are LNHDA and SQIVND (reference sequence). The CDR3 sequence: CASSAFRVNTIYF. The CDR3 nucleotides read TGTGCCAGTAGTGCCTTCAGAGTTAACACCATATATTTT.

The CDR3 bases are TGTGCCAGTAGTAGGTCTAGCGGGAATACGTACCAAGAGACCCAGTACTTC. This codes for CASSRSSGNTYQETQYF. The chain joins TRBV19 to TRBJ2-5; 9 nucleotides match TRBD2. CDR3 length equals 17 residues. V lost 4 bases to trimming and J lost 0 bases; unmatched junction nucleotides: 9. From germline, CDR1 is LNHDA and CDR2 SQIVND (reference sequence).

CDR3 nucleotide sequence: TGTGCCAGCAGACAAGGACAGAACACCGGGGAGCTGTTTTTT. Protein product: CASRQGQNTGELFF. The V call is TRBV27, the J call TRBJ2-2; the D gene is possibly TRBD1 (5 bases). The CDR3 consists of 14 residues. Looked up from germline, CDR1 is MNHEY and CDR2 is SMNVEV (reference sequence). Deletions cut 6 bases from V and 1 base from J, with 9 bases between.

The chain employs TRBV15 and TRBJ1-1, with D hard to call. V was clipped by 4 bases and J by 6 bases, with 12 bases between them. This CDR3 comprises 13 residues. The germline CDR1 and CDR2 sequences are LNHNV and YYDKDF (reference sequence). This CDR3 is CATSIGPAPEAFF. In DNA, the CDR3 is TGTGCCACCAGCATTGGACCGGCCCCTGAAGCTTTCTTT.

This clone appeared a single time. The V gene is TRBV19, the J gene TRBJ2-1; D gene ambiguous. Germline V gives CDR1 LNHDA, CDR2 SQIVND (reference sequence). Trimming removed 5 bases at V and 0 bases at J, with 8 bases between. CDR3 length equals 14 residues. The DNA of the CDR3 is TGTGCCAGTAGTCTTCATTACTCCTACAATGAGCAGTTCTTC. Protein product: CASSLHYSYNEQFF.

This chain uses TRBV4-3 with TRBJ2-7, with D perhaps TRBD1 or TRBD2 (5 bases each). V was pared by 1 base and J by 1 base, with 11 bases between. Germline lookup yields CDR1 LGHNA and CDR2 YSLEER. This CDR3 has 15 residues. CDR3 loop: CASSQVTEGSYEQYF. CDR3 DNA: TGCGCCAGCAGCCAAGTGACAGAGGGGTCCTACGAGCAGTACTTC.

This sequence joins TRBV6-5 and TRBJ1-2; no clear D gene. Trimming pared 7 bases from V and 7 bases from J, leaving 19 bases between. Germline loops: CDR1 MNHEY, CDR2 SVGAGI. The CDR3 loop spans 14 amino acids. The CDR3 sequence: CASTSPVFEGGYTF. The CDR3 DNA reads TGTGCCAGCACCTCTCCGGTCTTCGAAGGTGGCTACACCTTC.

This clone appeared a few times. This chain uses TRBV28 with TRBJ2-5; D unresolved. Germline loops: CDR1 MDHEN, CDR2 SYDVKM. CDR3 length: 14 amino acids. The V and J ends lost 2 bases and 4 bases respectively, with 11 bases between them. CDR3 bases: TGTGCCAGCAGTTTAGGTTACAAGGGAGAGACCCAGTACTTC. Amino acid sequence: CASSLGYKGETQYF.

The V call is TRBV10-3, the J call TRBJ1-2; 7 nucleotides align to TRBD1. The trim removed 4 bases at V and 2 bases at J, leaving 4 bases unmatched. The CDR3 is 14 amino acids. CDR1 and CDR2 (germline): ENHRY, SYGVKD. The CDR3 coding sequence is TGTGCCATCAGTGCCGCGGGACAGAACTATGGCTACACCTTC. This gives the protein CAISAAGQNYGYTF.

The rearrangement links TRBV25-1 to TRBJ2-7, with D possibly TRBD1 on 6 matching bases. This CDR3 spans 11 amino acids. The V gene lost 8 bases and the J gene lost 2 bases, with 7 bases spanning the gap. Germline values: CDR1 MGHDK, CDR2 SYGVNS. The CDR3 loop reads CASQGPYEQYF. CDR3 nucleotide sequence: TGTGCCAGCCAGGGGCCCTACGAGCAGTACTTC.

This rearrangement joins TRBV7-2 to TRBJ1-5; 9 positions agree with TRBD1. CDR1 and CDR2 (germline): SGHTA, FQGNSA. The CDR3 spans 15 residues. V lost 5 bases, J lost 7 bases, and 9 bases stayed unmatched. For the CDR3, the DNA is TGTGCCAGCAGCACTCCCGGGACAGGGAACCAGCCCCAGCATTTT. Translated, it gives CASSTPGTGNQPQHF. The full variable domain, completed using reference TRBV7-2 and TRBJ1-5, is GAGVSQSPSNKVTEKGKDVELRCDPISGHTALYWYRQSLGQGLEFLIYFQGNSAPDKSGLPSDRFSAERTGGSVSTLTIQRTQQEDSAVYLCASSTPGTGNQPQHFGDGTRLSIL.

The CDR3 bases are TGTGCCAGCAGCTTAGAGGGTAGCACAGATACGCAGTATTTT. Its translation: CASSLEGSTDTQYF. J is TRBJ2-3 and V is TRBV11-2; D call uncertain. The CDR3 spans 14 residues. Germline values: CDR1 SGHAT, CDR2 FQNNGV. Trimming pared 0 bases from V and 0 bases from J, leaving 4 bases between.

This rearrangement joins TRBV30 to TRBJ1-5; D is possibly TRBD1 (5 bases). V shed 4 bases and J shed 3 bases, with 10 bases lying between them. CDR1 and CDR2 from the germline V gene are GTSNPN and SVGIG (reference sequence). CDR3 length equals 13 residues. The CDR3 region is CAWTGQINQPQHF. Here the CDR3 DNA reads TGTGCCTGGACGGGGCAGATCAATCAGCCCCAGCATTTT.

The rearrangement uses TRBV6-5 and TRBJ1-1; D gene ambiguous. This CDR3 region has 14 residues. CDR1 and CDR2 (germline): MNHEY, SVGAGI. The germline V and J ends were trimmed by 10 bases and 4 bases, with 19 bases remaining between them. CDR3 sequence (DNA): TGTGCCACCTTACTATGGACCCGGGGCACTGAAGCTTTCTTT. It specifies CATLLWTRGTEAFF.

The genes are TRBV6-5 and TRBJ2-1, with D maybe TRBD2 (7 bases). Trimming cost V 8 bases and J 7 bases, with 18 bases left between them. Germline-derived CDR1 and CDR2 are MNHEY and SVGAGI. The CDR3 spans 14 residues. Here the CDR3 reads CASFLGGPVNEQFF. CDR3 in DNA: TGTGCCAGCTTTTTGGGGGGGCCGGTGAATGAGCAGTTCTTC.

This rearrangement joins TRBV19 to TRBJ1-4; D is ambiguous. The germline V gene encodes CDR1 LNHDA and CDR2 SQIVND (reference sequence). Trimming stripped 5 bases from V and 5 bases from J, with 15 bases between. CDR3 size: 15 residues. Here the CDR3 reads CASSSQVGENEKLFF. CDR3 coding DNA: TGTGCCAGTAGTTCCCAAGTTGGTGAGAATGAAAAACTGTTTTTT.

The V call is TRBV6-5, the J call TRBJ2-1; possibly TRBD1 for D (6 bases). This CDR3 spans 13 amino acids. CDR1 is MNHEY, CDR2 SVGAGI, per germline. Trimming took off 6 bases at V and 4 bases at J, with 10 bases between the two ends. The CDR3 sequence: CASSRTEYNEQFF. CDR3 in DNA: TGTGCCAGCAGCAGGACAGAATACAATGAGCAGTTCTTC.

The chain links TRBV5-1 to TRBJ2-2; D might be TRBD1 or TRBD2, each matching 5 bases. V gave up 3 bases and J gave up 2 bases, with 8 bases separating them. CDR3 size: 14 residues. Looked up from germline, CDR1 is SGHRS and CDR2 is YFSETQ. Written as DNA, the CDR3 is TGCGCCAGCAGCTCGGGACGTAACACCGGGGAGCTGTTTTTT. Its protein is CASSSGRNTGELFF. The full variable domain, in which reference TRBV5-1 and TRBJ2-2 provide the parts outside the CDR3, is KAGVTQTPRYLIKTRGQQVTLSCSPISGHRSVSWYQQTPGQGLQFLFEYFSETQRNKGNFPGRFSGRQFSNSRSEMNVSTLELGDSALYLCASSSGRNTGELFFGEGSRLTVL.